The rows below give T cell receptor beta chains drawn from one sample of a study of long-term antiretroviral therapy in people with HIV. Profiled with immunoSEQ multiplex PCR; TCRdb holds only in-frame clones, not every one. The sample includes some 36,000 clones, approximately 81% of them seen just once. This specimen was unsorted PBMCs, taken just under 2.9 years before starting antiretroviral therapy. The source is a woman aged 25 to 39 with HIV. Both conserved end residues are part of each CDR3. A D gene is named only where the DNA matches it firmly. Part of the rows lack a size; the others show once, few, many or a class for expanded clones.

CDR3nt: TGTGCCAGCAGTTACTCAGGCCGAGAGACCCAGTACTTC; CDR3aa: CASSYSGRETQYF; abundance: NA; j_gene: TRBJ2-5; v_gene: TRBV6-5; d_gene: NA
CDR3nt: TGTGCTAGTGGTTTGGTTGCCCGCCCTCGGAACCAGCATTTT; CDR3aa: CASGLVARPRNQHF; abundance: NA; j_gene: TRBJ1-5; v_gene: TRBV12-5; d_gene: NA
CDR3nt: TGTGCCAGCAGTTGGACAGGGGGCATGGGAAAAACTGAAGCTTTCTTT; CDR3aa: CASSWTGGMGKTEAFF; abundance: NA; j_gene: TRBJ1-1; v_gene: TRBV28; d_gene: TRBD1
CDR3nt: TGTGCCAGCAGCTTCTATAACACCCAGCCCCATCAGCCCCAGCATTTT; CDR3aa: CASSFYNTQPHQPQHF; abundance: NA; j_gene: TRBJ1-5; v_gene: TRBV5-8; d_gene: NA
CDR3nt: TGTGCCAGCAGCCAAGGGGGGCACGATCAGCCCCAGCATTTT; CDR3aa: CASSQGGHDQPQHF; abundance: NA; j_gene: TRBJ1-5; v_gene: TRBV7-6; d_gene: NA
CDR3nt: TGCGCCAGCAGTGAGTCGACAGGCAACCCCTATGGCTACACCTTC; CDR3aa: CASSESTGNPYGYTF; abundance: few; j_gene: TRBJ1-2; v_gene: TRBV10-2; d_gene: NA
CDR3nt: TGTGCCACAAACCGGGGACAGCATAATTCACCCCTCCACTTT; CDR3aa: CATNRGQHNSPLHF; abundance: NA; j_gene: TRBJ1-6; v_gene: TRBV5-8; d_gene: TRBD1
CDR3nt: TGTGCCAGCAGGGACACAGGGCGCGGGGCCAACGTCCTGACTTTC; CDR3aa: CASRDTGRGANVLTF; abundance: few; j_gene: TRBJ2-6; v_gene: TRBV2; d_gene: NA
CDR3nt: TGTGCCATCAGTGAGTCGATGGACGCCTACGTAACTACTGACTACACCTTC; CDR3aa: CAISESMDAYVTTDYTF; abundance: NA; j_gene: TRBJ1-2; v_gene: TRBV10-3; d_gene: NA
CDR3nt: TGTGCCAGTAGTATAGATCCTCCCAGGACTGAAGCTTTCTTT; CDR3aa: CASSIDPPRTEAFF; abundance: NA; j_gene: TRBJ1-1; v_gene: TRBV19; d_gene: NA
CDR3nt: TGTGCGTGGTCGAGGCAGGGGCGATCAGATACGCAGTATTTT; CDR3aa: CAWSRQGRSDTQYF; abundance: NA; j_gene: TRBJ2-3; v_gene: TRBV28; d_gene: NA
CDR3nt: TGTGCCACCAGAAACGGCCGAGTCGGGGAAAAACTGTTTTTT; CDR3aa: CATRNGRVGEKLFF; abundance: NA; j_gene: TRBJ1-4; v_gene: TRBV15; d_gene: NA
CDR3nt: TGCGCCAGCAGCCAAGCAGGGACAACGAACACCGGGGAGCTGTTTTTT; CDR3aa: CASSQAGTTNTGELFF; abundance: NA; j_gene: TRBJ2-2; v_gene: TRBV4-1; d_gene: NA
CDR3nt: TGTGCCAGCAGTGCTGGGCCCTATAATTCACCCCTCCACTTT; CDR3aa: CASSAGPYNSPLHF; abundance: NA; j_gene: TRBJ1-6; v_gene: TRBV6-1; d_gene: NA
CDR3nt: TGTGCCAGCAGCTCGGGGGGAATGAACACTGAAGCTTTCTTT; CDR3aa: CASSSGGMNTEAFF; abundance: NA; j_gene: TRBJ1-1; v_gene: TRBV5-4; d_gene: NA
CDR3nt: TGTGCCAGCAGTTTTTTAGGACAGGGGTCCCAGCCCCAGCATTTT; CDR3aa: CASSFLGQGSQPQHF; abundance: NA; j_gene: TRBJ1-5; v_gene: TRBV27; d_gene: TRBD1
CDR3nt: TGTGCCAGCAGCCCAAGACAGGGGACCGCAACTAATGAAAAACTGTTTTTT; CDR3aa: CASSPRQGTATNEKLFF; abundance: once; j_gene: TRBJ1-4; v_gene: TRBV5-4; d_gene: TRBD1
CDR3nt: TGCGCCAGTAGCCAAGGCCGACAGCCCTATCAGCCCCAGCATTTT; CDR3aa: CASSQGRQPYQPQHF; abundance: once; j_gene: TRBJ1-5; v_gene: TRBV4-1; d_gene: NA
CDR3nt: TGTGCCAGCAGCTTGGGGACAGGGGAAGCGCGGGCAGGAAAACTGTTTTTT; CDR3aa: CASSLGTGEARAGKLFF; abundance: NA; j_gene: TRBJ1-4; v_gene: TRBV5-4; d_gene: TRBD1
CDR3nt: TGTGCCAGCAGGGGACAGGGGAAAGAGACCCAGTACTTC; CDR3aa: CASRGQGKETQYF; abundance: NA; j_gene: TRBJ2-5; v_gene: TRBV27; d_gene: TRBD1
CDR3nt: TGTGCCAGCAGCTTAGGGGGGATGTCAGATACGCAGTATTTT; CDR3aa: CASSLGGMSDTQYF; abundance: NA; j_gene: TRBJ2-3; v_gene: TRBV11-2; d_gene: NA
CDR3nt: TGTGCCAGCAGCTTAAGACAGGATGCAACTAATGAAAAACTGTTTTTT; CDR3aa: CASSLRQDATNEKLFF; abundance: once; j_gene: TRBJ1-4; v_gene: TRBV13; d_gene: NA
CDR3nt: TGCGCCAGCTCGCGGGGGGCTGAAGCTTTCTTT; CDR3aa: CASSRGAEAFF; abundance: NA; j_gene: TRBJ1-1; v_gene: TRBV5-1; d_gene: NA
CDR3nt: TGTGCCAGCAGCGTAGCTCCCCAGAAGGACCTCCAGTTCTTC; CDR3aa: CASSVAPQKDLQFF; abundance: NA; j_gene: TRBJ2-1; v_gene: TRBV9; d_gene: NA
CDR3nt: TGTGCCAGCAGCCAAGCCCCGACTAGCTACAATGAGCAGTTCTTC; CDR3aa: CASSQAPTSYNEQFF; abundance: few; j_gene: TRBJ2-1; v_gene: TRBV6-5; d_gene: NA
CDR3nt: TGTGCCTGGAGTGTACATTGGGGGGAAGGGGATCCCAGGTACCAAGAGACCCAGTACTTC; CDR3aa: CAWSVHWGEGDPRYQETQYF; abundance: few; j_gene: TRBJ2-5; v_gene: TRBV30; d_gene: NA
CDR3nt: TGTGCCAGCAGCTTTTCGGGGGTCGACACTGAAGCTTTCTTT; CDR3aa: CASSFSGVDTEAFF; abundance: NA; j_gene: TRBJ1-1; v_gene: TRBV11-3; d_gene: NA
CDR3nt: TGTGCCAGCAGTGGGACCGTAGACTATGGCTACACCTTC; CDR3aa: CASSGTVDYGYTF; abundance: few; j_gene: TRBJ1-2; v_gene: TRBV6-5; d_gene: NA
CDR3nt: TGTGCCAGCAGCGCGCGACAGGGTAGTAATGAGCAGTTCTTC; CDR3aa: CASSARQGSNEQFF; abundance: NA; j_gene: TRBJ2-1; v_gene: TRBV7-2; d_gene: TRBD1
CDR3nt: TGTGCCAGCAGTACAACCCCCGCTGCCAATGAGCAGTTCTTC; CDR3aa: CASSTTPAANEQFF; abundance: NA; j_gene: TRBJ2-1; v_gene: TRBV6-4; d_gene: NA
CDR3nt: TGTGCCAGCAGCTTCAGGGGCGTTATGAACACTGAAGCTTTCTTT; CDR3aa: CASSFRGVMNTEAFF; abundance: NA; j_gene: TRBJ1-1; v_gene: TRBV5-6; d_gene: NA
CDR3nt: TGTGCCACCAGCCAAGGGTCAGGGACTGAAGCTTTCTTT; CDR3aa: CATSQGSGTEAFF; abundance: NA; j_gene: TRBJ1-1; v_gene: TRBV15; d_gene: NA
CDR3nt: TGTGCCAGCAGCCCAGGGACCCGGTATTGGGATGAGCAGTTCTTC; CDR3aa: CASSPGTRYWDEQFF; abundance: NA; j_gene: TRBJ2-1; v_gene: TRBV7-9; d_gene: NA
CDR3nt: TGTGCCAGCAGCCCCCGGAGGGACAGCTCCTACGAGCAGTACTTC; CDR3aa: CASSPRRDSSYEQYF; abundance: few; j_gene: TRBJ2-7; v_gene: TRBV11-2; d_gene: NA
CDR3nt: TGTGCCTGGAGAAGGGCTAGCGGGGGGAACACCGGGGAGCTGTTTTTT; CDR3aa: CAWRRASGGNTGELFF; abundance: NA; j_gene: TRBJ2-2; v_gene: TRBV30; d_gene: TRBD2
CDR3nt: TGTGCCAGCAGCAGGGCGGGACAGAGGGTGGAGACCCAGTACTTC; CDR3aa: CASSRAGQRVETQYF; abundance: NA; j_gene: TRBJ2-5; v_gene: TRBV7-3; d_gene: NA
CDR3nt: TGTGCCATCCAGGGCGTCTACGAGCAGTACTTC; CDR3aa: CAIQGVYEQYF; abundance: once; j_gene: TRBJ2-7; v_gene: TRBV10-3; d_gene: NA
CDR3nt: TGCGCCAGCAGCCAAGGGAGGACTAGCTTCCATGAGCAGTTCTTC; CDR3aa: CASSQGRTSFHEQFF; abundance: once; j_gene: TRBJ2-1; v_gene: TRBV4-1; d_gene: TRBD2
CDR3nt: TGTGCCAGCATCGGCAACCTCTATGGCTACACCTTC; CDR3aa: CASIGNLYGYTF; abundance: NA; j_gene: TRBJ1-2; v_gene: TRBV6-1; d_gene: NA
CDR3nt: TGTGCCAGCAGTGAGGTCCTAGCGGGCAATGAGCAGTTCTTC; CDR3aa: CASSEVLAGNEQFF; abundance: NA; j_gene: TRBJ2-1; v_gene: TRBV2; d_gene: TRBD2
CDR3nt: TGTGCCAGCAGCACGCAGTACTATGGCTACACCTTC; CDR3aa: CASSTQYYGYTF; abundance: NA; j_gene: TRBJ1-2; v_gene: TRBV9; d_gene: NA
CDR3nt: TGTGCCAGCAGTGAAGAGCCCGATTATGGCTACACCTTC; CDR3aa: CASSEEPDYGYTF; abundance: NA; j_gene: TRBJ1-2; v_gene: TRBV6-5; d_gene: NA
CDR3nt: TGTGCCAGCAGTGAGGGGGCACTCTCTGGAAACACCATATATTTT; CDR3aa: CASSEGALSGNTIYF; abundance: NA; j_gene: TRBJ1-3; v_gene: TRBV2; d_gene: NA
CDR3nt: TGTGCCACCAGCAGTCCCCAGGGTTTCAATCAGCCCCAGCATTTT; CDR3aa: CATSSPQGFNQPQHF; abundance: NA; j_gene: TRBJ1-5; v_gene: TRBV15; d_gene: NA
CDR3nt: TGCGCCAGCAGCCAAGTATCCGTCACTGAAGCTTTCTTT; CDR3aa: CASSQVSVTEAFF; abundance: few; j_gene: TRBJ1-1; v_gene: TRBV4-1; d_gene: NA
CDR3nt: TGTGCCAGCAGCCTCCGCGGGACGACGAAAAACATTCAGTACTTC; CDR3aa: CASSLRGTTKNIQYF; abundance: NA; j_gene: TRBJ2-4; v_gene: TRBV13; d_gene: NA
CDR3nt: TGTGCCACCAGCAGAGATCAGGGATTCAACTATGGCTACACCTTC; CDR3aa: CATSRDQGFNYGYTF; abundance: NA; j_gene: TRBJ1-2; v_gene: TRBV15; d_gene: NA
CDR3nt: TGTGCCAGCAGTAGGGATTTGGGGGGCTACGAGCAGTACTTC; CDR3aa: CASSRDLGGYEQYF; abundance: medium-sized; j_gene: TRBJ2-7; v_gene: TRBV27; d_gene: NA
CDR3nt: TGTGCCAGCAGTATATCGGGGGAGAAAGATACGCAGTATTTT; CDR3aa: CASSISGEKDTQYF; abundance: NA; j_gene: TRBJ2-3; v_gene: TRBV6-4; d_gene: NA
CDR3nt: TGTGCCAGCAGCTACAGGGAAAATCAGCCCCAGCATTTT; CDR3aa: CASSYRENQPQHF; abundance: NA; j_gene: TRBJ1-5; v_gene: TRBV6-5; d_gene: NA
CDR3nt: TGTGCCAGCAGTTTAGGTCAGGGGTATGGCTACACCTTC; CDR3aa: CASSLGQGYGYTF; abundance: NA; j_gene: TRBJ1-2; v_gene: TRBV27; d_gene: NA
CDR3nt: TGTGCCAGCAGCGGAGAACCGGGACAGGGAGGGTATGAGCAGTTCTTC; CDR3aa: CASSGEPGQGGYEQFF; abundance: NA; j_gene: TRBJ2-1; v_gene: TRBV5-6; d_gene: TRBD1
CDR3nt: TGTGCCAGTAGTGGTTACAGCTCTGAAGCTTTCTTT; CDR3aa: CASSGYSSEAFF; abundance: NA; j_gene: TRBJ1-1; v_gene: TRBV19; d_gene: NA
CDR3nt: TGTGCCAGCACCCGCTTGGGGGCCGGCTACACCTTC; CDR3aa: CASTRLGAGYTF; abundance: few; j_gene: TRBJ1-2; v_gene: TRBV2; d_gene: NA
CDR3nt: TGTGCCAGCAGCTTAGGAGGTTCCTACAATGAGCAGTTCTTC; CDR3aa: CASSLGGSYNEQFF; abundance: NA; j_gene: TRBJ2-1; v_gene: TRBV7-6; d_gene: NA